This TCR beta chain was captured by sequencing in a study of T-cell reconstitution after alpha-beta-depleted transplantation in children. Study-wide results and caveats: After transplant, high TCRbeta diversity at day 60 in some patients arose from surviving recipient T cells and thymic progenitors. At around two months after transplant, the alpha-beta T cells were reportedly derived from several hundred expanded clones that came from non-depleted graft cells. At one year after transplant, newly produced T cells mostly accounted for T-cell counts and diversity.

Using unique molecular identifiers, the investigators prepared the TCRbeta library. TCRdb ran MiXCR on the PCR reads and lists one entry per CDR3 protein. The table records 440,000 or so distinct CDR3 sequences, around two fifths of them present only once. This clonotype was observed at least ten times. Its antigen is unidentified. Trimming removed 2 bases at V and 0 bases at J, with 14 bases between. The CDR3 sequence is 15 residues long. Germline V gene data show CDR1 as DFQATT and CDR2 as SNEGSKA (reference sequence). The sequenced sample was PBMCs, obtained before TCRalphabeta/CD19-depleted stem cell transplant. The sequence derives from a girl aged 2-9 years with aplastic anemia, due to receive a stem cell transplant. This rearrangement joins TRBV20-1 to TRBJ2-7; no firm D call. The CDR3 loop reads CSARPPSQASYEQYF. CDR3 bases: TGCAGTGCTAGACCCCCGTCGCAGGCCTCCTACGAGCAGTACTTC.